This T cell receptor (beta chain) is drawn from a study of T cells in Graves' hyperthyroidism and ophthalmopathy. Looking at the study overall: Blood from the periphery was taken at initial diagnosis, before any treatment.

The PBMCs studied were ones that came from 10 ml fresh peripheral blood. Study-level points and caveats: Ophthalmopathy onset followed model prediction by a median around 6.6 months. Blood also contained most expanded thyroid clonotypes above 0.001.

It was RNA transcripts that yielded the amplified TCR beta CDR3 regions. The TCR CDR3 first-round RT-PCR relied on the HTBI primer set. TCRdb re-derived calls from the multiplex PCR reads in MiXCR, one entry per CDR3 protein. Of around 420,000 distinct CDR3 sequences listed, approximately 15% are singletons. The CDR3 has 14 amino acids. V lost 5 bases, J lost 4 bases, and 17 bases lay in between. CDR1 is DFQATT, CDR2 SNEGSKA, per germline (reference sequence). This clonotype was seen ten or more times. The antigen is not known. The chain links TRBV20-1 to TRBJ1-1, with D possibly matching TRBD1 (6 bases). This sequence originates from a young woman with Graves' hyperthyroidism. Sample: blood. CDR3 residues: CSAGGGGLGTEAFF. In DNA form, the CDR3 reads TGCAGTGCTGGTGGTGGGGGGCTAGGCACTGAAGCTTTCTTT.